A single sample gave rise to the 30 T cell receptor beta chains below, sequenced in a study of T cells in Graves' hyperthyroidism and ophthalmopathy. TCR beta CDR3 regions were amplified from RNA transcripts. Carried out on the TCR CDR3, a first-round RT-PCR used the HTBI primer set. Each CDR3 protein gets one entry after TCRdb re-called the multiplex PCR reads with MiXCR. The data contain 300,000 to 450,000 distinct CDR3 sequences, around 15% of them seen just once; the ten biggest clones take up 20%. Material for sequencing was blood. These receptors were obtained from a woman in her thirties with Graves' ophthalmopathy.

This clonotype was detected ten times or more. The genes are TRBV18 and TRBJ1-5; D gene ambiguous. The CDR3 is made up of 15 amino acids. CDR1 is KGHSH and CDR2 is LQKENI in the germline V gene. V was clipped by 0 bases and J by 3 bases, with 9 bases between them. This CDR3 reads CASSPPGQPNQPQHF. The CDR3 region has the DNA TGTGCCAGCTCACCACCGGGCCAGCCCAATCAGCCCCAGCATTTT.

The chain employs TRBV6-2 or TRBV6-3 and TRBJ2-3; 8 nucleotides agree with TRBD2. Germline V gene sequence: CDR1 MNHEY, CDR2 SVGEGT. CDR3 size: 14 residues. V dropped 6 bases and J dropped 2; count of bases not matched to a gene: 4. As DNA, the CDR3 is TGTGCCAGCAGACCTAGCGGGCTCACAGATACGCAGTATTTT. It translates to CASRPSGLTDTQYF.

This clonotype was counted many times. The chain couples TRBV18 to TRBJ2-7; perhaps TRBD1 as D (6 bases). Trimming took off 2 bases at V and 1 base at J, with 15 bases between the two ends. Germline V gives CDR1 KGHSH, CDR2 LQKENI. The CDR3 totals 16 residues. The CDR3 region is CASSPEGHPRSYEQYF. The CDR3 DNA follows: TGTGCCAGCTCACCAGAGGGACACCCGAGGTCCTACGAGCAGTACTTC. Supplemented by reference TRBV18 and TRBJ2-7, the full variable domain reads NAGVMQNPRHLVRRRGQEARLRCSPMKGHSHVYWYRQLPEEGLKFMVYLQKENIIDESGMPKERFSAEFPKEGPSILRIQQVVRGDSAAYFCASSPEGHPRSYEQYFGPGTRLTVT.

This clonotype showed up many times. This sequence joins TRBV2 and TRBJ1-3; D remains ambiguous. The V gene's germline CDR1 is SNHLY and CDR2 FYNNEI. CDR3 length equals 14 residues. The V gene lost 8 bases and the J gene lost 0 bases, with 11 bases spanning the gap. The CDR3 DNA is TGTGCCAGCGAGAGACTGCCCTCTGGAAACACCATATATTTT. Translated: CASERLPSGNTIYF.

This clonotype was seen many times. The chain uses TRBV6-2 or TRBV6-3 and TRBJ1-6; D is unclear. The CDR3 spans 13 residues. V lost 5 bases and J lost 9, with 11 bases in between. The germline gives CDR1 MNHEY, CDR2 SVGEGT. The CDR3 nucleotides read TGTGCCAGCAGTCCAACGCGCGGTTCACCCCTCCACTTT. This codes for CASSPTRGSPLHF.

This clonotype was observed many times. V is TRBV7-8 and J is TRBJ2-7, with 11 nucleotides matching TRBD1. This CDR3 is built from 15 residues. Trimming removed 2 bases from V and 6 bases from J; junction bases left unmatched: 6. Germline CDR1 is SGHVS and CDR2 is FQNEAQ. CDR3: CASSLWDRGGVEQYF. In DNA, the CDR3 is TGTGCCAGCAGCTTATGGGACAGGGGGGGAGTCGAGCAGTACTTC. Combining the CDR3 with reference TRBV7-8 and TRBJ2-7 gives the whole variable domain GAGVSQSPRYKVAKRGQDVALRCDPISGHVSLFWYQQALGQGPEFLTYFQNEAQLDKSGLPSDRFFAERPEGSVSTLKIQRTQQEDSAVYLCASSLWDRGGVEQYFGPGTRLTVT.

In this sample, this clonotype turned up a few times. J is TRBJ2-1 and V is TRBV6-1, with D perhaps TRBD2 (6 bases). V dropped 7 bases and J dropped 8 bases, with 18 bases sitting between them. Looked up from germline, CDR1 is MNHNS and CDR2 is SASEGT. The CDR3 contains 14 residues. The CDR3 loop is CASITSSVYYEQFF. The DNA of the CDR3 is TGTGCCAGCATAACGTCTAGCGTTTATTATGAGCAGTTCTTC.

This clonotype was seen repeatedly, ten times or more. The V gene is TRBV18, the J gene TRBJ2-1; possible D gene TRBD2, 6 bases. Trimming took off 2 bases at V and 8 bases at J, with 16 bases between the two ends. This CDR3 has 15 amino acids. Germline CDR1 and CDR2: KGHSH and LQKENI. The CDR3 reads CASSPTSTPGHEQFF. DNA of the CDR3: TGTGCCAGCTCACCAACTAGCACTCCCGGGCATGAGCAGTTCTTC.

This clonotype was detected only a few times. The chain's CDR3 is CSASKGAQDYGYTF. The CDR3 DNA reads as TGCAGTGCCAGCAAGGGGGCCCAGGACTATGGCTACACCTTC. This chain connects TRBV20-1 to TRBJ1-2; 7 nucleotides agree with TRBD1. V shed 6 bases, J shed 3 bases, and the junction held 10 bases outside the gene matches. The CDR3 is 14 amino acids. CDR1 DFQATT and CDR2 SNEGSKA come from the germline V gene (reference sequence).

The V gene is TRBV19, the J gene TRBJ1-3; 10 nucleotides agree with TRBD1. This CDR3 has 18 amino acids. From germline, CDR1 is LNHDA and CDR2 SQIVND (reference sequence). With V trimmed by 5 bases and J by 3 bases, 13 bases remained unmatched. In DNA form, the CDR3 reads TGTGCCAGTAGTCACCGTCCGGGACAGGGGTCTGGTGGAAACACCATATATTTT. Encoded protein: CASSHRPGQGSGGNTIYF.

The chain employs TRBV6-1 and TRBJ1-3; D is unresolved. The germline CDR1 and CDR2 sequences are MNHNS and SASEGT. With 2 bases removed from V and 5 bases from J, the gap between germline ends came to 10 bases. The length of the CDR3 is 14 residues. Written as DNA, the CDR3 is TGTGCCAGCAGTGAATCTTTAGGTAGAAACACCATATATTTT. Amino acid sequence: CASSESLGRNTIYF.

V and J are TRBV27 and TRBJ2-5, with 13 nucleotides matching TRBD2. This CDR3 has 14 residues. CDR1 is MNHEY, CDR2 SMNVEV, per germline (reference sequence). Unmatched junction bases numbered 8, after V lost 6 bases and J lost 10 bases. DNA of the CDR3: TGTGCCAGCAGGCGTACTAGCGGGGGGGCGAACCAGTACTTC. It encodes CASRRTSGGANQYF.

The CDR3 protein is CSAENGPGTGGPPGNEQFF. CDR3 in DNA: TGCAGTGCCGAAAACGGCCCCGGGACAGGGGGCCCTCCTGGCAATGAGCAGTTCTTC. The chain uses TRBV20-1 and TRBJ2-1; 12 bases align to TRBD1. Germline V gene lookup returns CDR1 DFQATT and CDR2 SNEGSKA (reference sequence). The CDR3 sequence is 19 residues long. V lost 6 bases to trimming and J lost 6 bases; unmatched junction nucleotides: 21.

This clonotype occurred many times. V is TRBV12-3 or TRBV12-4 and J is TRBJ1-2; 7 bases match TRBD1. After removal of 5 bases from V and 0 bases from J, the junction contained 3 bases not matched to a gene. The CDR3 spans 14 residues. CDR3 in amino acids: CASSQGGANYGYTF. CDR3 DNA: TGTGCCAGCAGTCAGGGGGGTGCTAACTATGGCTACACCTTC.

This clonotype was counted ten times or more. The chain employs TRBV7-6 and TRBJ2-1; no definite D call. CDR3 length: 17 amino acids. The ends were cut back, 5 bases at V and 1 base at J, with 18 bases in the middle. CDR1 and CDR2 (germline): SGHVS, FNYEAQ. The CDR3 DNA is TGTGCCAGCAGCCCAAACTCAGCCTTCTTTTCCTACAATGAGCAGTTCTTC. It codes for CASSPNSAFFSYNEQFF.

This clonotype was counted ten times or more. The V gene is TRBV5-1, the J gene TRBJ2-2; a possible D gene is TRBD1 (5 bases). Germline assignment: CDR1 SGHRS and CDR2 YFSETQ. Between the trimmed V and J ends, which lost 0 bases and 1 base, there was a span of 7 bases. The CDR3 runs 15 residues. CDR3 region: CASSLGQGNTGELFF. In DNA, the CDR3 is TGCGCCAGCAGCTTGGGTCAGGGGAACACCGGGGAGCTGTTTTTT.

For this clonotype: Likely a read error: the CDR3 ends without its conserved phenylalanine or tryptophan. The V and J genes are TRBV5-6 and TRBJ2-2; no definite D call. CDR1 and CDR2 from the germline V gene are SGHDT and YYEEEE. The CDR3 covers 12 residues. V was shortened by 0 bases and J by 5 bases, with 2 bases between the two germline ends. The CDR3 loop is CASSLATGELFL. DNA for the CDR3: TGTGCCAGCAGCTTGGCGACCGGGGAGCTGTTTCTT.

This clonotype was counted many times. The CDR3 bases are TGTGCCAGCAGCTCAACAGGGGACTCCGTATTGCTTAGCTCCTACAATGAGCAGTTCTTC. Translated, it gives CASSSTGDSVLLSSYNEQFF. This rearrangement joins TRBV7-2 to TRBJ2-1; weak D call: TRBD1 (7 bases). CDR1 and CDR2 from the germline V gene are SGHTA and FQGNSA. The CDR3 covers 20 residues. V lost 4 bases, J lost 0 bases, and 25 bases lay in between.

This clonotype was counted only a few times. The chain has TRBV5-8 and TRBJ1-5; tentatively, D is TRBD1 (5 bases). The CDR3 spans 23 residues. Trimming left V 0 bases short and J 3 bases short, with 34 bases between. Germline lookup yields CDR1 SGHTS and CDR2 YDEGEE. CDR3 nucleotides: TGTGCCAGCAGCTTGGCCTACGGTGTAGGGCAGGGCAAACCCACCACCCACAATCAGCCCCAGCATTTT. It codes for CASSLAYGVGQGKPTTHNQPQHF. Full variable domain (rest looked up from reference TRBV5-8 and TRBJ1-5): EAGVTQSPTHLIKTRGQQATLRCSPISGHTSVYWYQQALGLGLQFLLWYDEGEERNRGNFPPRFSGRQFPNYSSELNVNALELEDSALYLCASSLAYGVGQGKPTTHNQPQHFGDGTRLSIL.

This clonotype was recorded at least ten times. The CDR3 protein is CASSPWAGHTEAFF. The CDR3 DNA reads as TGTGCCAGCAGCCCCTGGGCAGGACACACTGAAGCTTTCTTT. The chain has TRBV9 and TRBJ1-1; D remains unclear. Germline-derived CDR1 and CDR2 are SGDLS and YYNGEE. V was pared by 4 bases and J by 3 bases, with 13 bases between. The CDR3 is made up of 14 amino acids.

This clonotype was seen ten or more times. The V call is TRBV12-3 or TRBV12-4, the J call TRBJ2-5; 8 bases are a match to TRBD1. After removal of 6 bases from V and 2 bases from J, the junction contained 8 bases not matched to a gene. This CDR3 spans 15 amino acids. The CDR3 region is CASSRTGIKQETQYF. The CDR3 DNA is TGTGCCAGCAGCAGGACAGGGATTAAGCAAGAGACCCAGTACTTC.

Regarding this clonotype: The conserved closing phenylalanine or tryptophan is absent in this CDR3, likely reflecting a read error. V usage is TRBV12-3 or TRBV12-4 and J usage is TRBJ1-6, with 8 nucleotides matching TRBD1. The CDR3 runs 15 residues. Germline trimming cut 4 bases from V and 7 bases from J; bases unmatched to any gene: 6. Here the CDR3 DNA reads TGTGCCAGCAGTTCAGGACAGGGTGGGAATTCACCCCTCCACCTT. The encoded protein is CASSSGQGGNSPLHL.

This clonotype was recorded many times. The CDR3 loop reads CASSLEDRVSPLHF. CDR3 nucleotide sequence: TGTGCCAGCAGCTTGGAGGACAGGGTTTCACCCCTCCACTTT. The chain uses TRBV5-8 and TRBJ1-6; 8 bases are a match to TRBD1. From germline, CDR1 is SGHTS and CDR2 YDEGEE. The CDR3 has 14 residues. Trimming at V came to 0 bases and at J to 9 bases, leaving 2 bases not matched to a gene.

This clonotype was seen ten or more times. The chain employs TRBV2 and TRBJ2-5; 7 nucleotides line up with TRBD2. This CDR3 contains 16 residues. The V gene's germline CDR1 is SNHLY and CDR2 FYNNEI. The V and J ends lost 8 bases and 0 bases, in that order; junction bases with no gene match: 12. The CDR3: CASQPGLKINQETQYF. CDR3 coding DNA: TGTGCCAGCCAGCCGGGACTAAAGATTAACCAAGAGACCCAGTACTTC.

The chain uses TRBV30 and TRBJ1-1, with D uncertain. This CDR3 spans 14 amino acids. Germline-derived CDR1 and CDR2 are GTSNPN and SVGIG (reference sequence). Trimming took off 5 bases at V and 0 bases at J, with 13 bases between the two ends. The CDR3, as DNA: TGTGCCTGGGGGCCCCGACCTATGAACACTGAAGCTTTCTTT. Translating it yields CAWGPRPMNTEAFF.

This clonotype showed up many times. This sequence joins TRBV20-1 and TRBJ2-3; 8 bases are shared with TRBD2. The CDR3 consists of 19 residues. V was clipped by 1 base and J by 2 bases; unmatched bases: 17. Germline V CDR1 and CDR2: DFQATT, SNEGSKA (reference sequence). The CDR3 region has the DNA TGCAGTGCTAGAGGGGGGGAATGGCGGCTAGCGGGTTTCACAGATACGCAGTATTTT. This translates into CSARGGEWRLAGFTDTQYF.

This clonotype was seen at least ten times. This chain uses TRBV20-1 with TRBJ2-7; 8 bases line up with TRBD1. This CDR3 contains 13 residues. The V gene end was trimmed by 4 bases and the J gene end by 4 bases; junction bases not matched to a gene: 6. CDR1 and CDR2 from the germline V gene are DFQATT and SNEGSKA (reference sequence). The CDR3 DNA reads TGCAGTGCTATAGGACAGGGAGATTACGAGCAGTACTTC. Its protein product is CSAIGQGDYEQYF.

This clonotype was detected ten times or more. This rearrangement joins TRBV2 to TRBJ2-4, with 9 bases matching TRBD1. Germline CDR1 and CDR2: SNHLY and FYNNEI. The ends lost 6 bases at V and 2 bases at J; junction bases unmatched: 8. The CDR3 spans 16 residues. CDR3 protein: CASRPWTGETKNIQYF. CDR3 DNA sequence: TGTGCCAGCAGACCCTGGACAGGGGAGACCAAAAACATTCAGTACTTC.

This clonotype was seen many times. The chain links TRBV7-8 to TRBJ1-3; D is ambiguous. Germline CDR1 and CDR2: SGHVS and FQNEAQ. The CDR3 covers 19 residues. Deletions cut 2 bases from V and 0 bases from J, with 20 bases between. CDR3 DNA: TGTGCCAGCAGCTTAAGGGCGGCAAGACTAGGTTTCTCTGGAAACACCATATATTTT. Translating it yields CASSLRAARLGFSGNTIYF. The full variable domain, completed using reference TRBV7-8 and TRBJ1-3, is GAGVSQSPRYKVAKRGQDVALRCDPISGHVSLFWYQQALGQGPEFLTYFQNEAQLDKSGLPSDRFFAERPEGSVSTLKIQRTQQEDSAVYLCASSLRAARLGFSGNTIYFGEGSWLTVV.

This clonotype came up once. Being one base from a much bigger clone, this may be a read error. This chain uses TRBV11-2 with TRBJ2-2; TRBD1 agrees at 7 bases. This CDR3 spans 15 amino acids. The germline gives CDR1 SGHAT, CDR2 FQNNGV. As DNA, the CDR3 is TGTGCCAGCGCCTATAGGGGGCAGAACACCGGGGCGCTGTTTTTT. This translates into CASAYRGQNTGALFF.